Listed below are T cell receptor beta chains from one sample, sequenced in a study of PD-L1 blockade in urothelial cancer. Sequencing used immunoSEQ multiplex PCR; TCRdb keeps in-frame clones, though not all of them. The profile shows over 100,000 clones, around 93% of them singletons. The source was PBMCs, collected around atezolizumab (anti-PD-L1) treatment. These TCRs come from a man aged 55 to 70 with urothelial cancer. Both conserved end residues are part of each CDR3. The size of a clone is reported for some rows only, either as once, few or many, or as a class for expanded clones.

j_call: TRBJ1-1
clone_size: NA
v_call: TRBV18
cdr3_aa: CASSEYTGTVNTEAFF

j_call: TRBJ2-3
clone_size: NA
v_call: TRBV7-8
cdr3_aa: CASSQNRGPTDTQYF

j_call: TRBJ2-6
clone_size: NA
v_call: TRBV4-2
cdr3_aa: CASSQAGGANVLTF

j_call: TRBJ2-7
clone_size: NA
v_call: TRBV18
cdr3_aa: CASSRRTSGRASYEQYF

j_call: TRBJ2-3
clone_size: NA
v_call: TRBV30
cdr3_aa: CAWSLTSGGLSTDTQYF

j_call: TRBJ1-2
clone_size: NA
v_call: TRBV4-2
cdr3_aa: CASSPTGTTSRGYTF

j_call: TRBJ1-4
clone_size: NA
v_call: TRBV10-3
cdr3_aa: CAISDGGANEKLFF

j_call: TRBJ2-1
clone_size: NA
v_call: TRBV5-1
cdr3_aa: CASSPGQVRDEQFF

j_call: TRBJ2-3
clone_size: NA
v_call: TRBV5-6
cdr3_aa: CASSSKNLADTQYF

j_call: TRBJ2-3
clone_size: NA
v_call: TRBV7-9
cdr3_aa: CASSFRQGARTDTQYF

j_call: TRBJ2-5
clone_size: once
v_call: TRBV29-1
cdr3_aa: CSVVLGARETQYF

j_call: TRBJ2-2
clone_size: NA
v_call: TRBV5-1
cdr3_aa: CASSLLRGETGELFF

j_call: TRBJ2-3
clone_size: NA
v_call: TRBV7-2
cdr3_aa: CASSLVLVADTQYF

j_call: TRBJ2-1
clone_size: NA
v_call: TRBV27
cdr3_aa: CASRRGQGAMYNEQFF

j_call: TRBJ1-2
clone_size: NA
v_call: TRBV6-5
cdr3_aa: CASSLGQGHGYTF

j_call: TRBJ1-1
clone_size: few
v_call: TRBV9
cdr3_aa: CASSVATQNTEAFF

j_call: TRBJ2-1
clone_size: NA
v_call: TRBV9
cdr3_aa: CASSVGGDSSYNEQFF

j_call: TRBJ2-1
clone_size: once
v_call: TRBV28
cdr3_aa: CATGLGVGNEQFF

j_call: TRBJ2-7
clone_size: few
v_call: TRBV25-1
cdr3_aa: CASSPLATLSYEQYF

j_call: TRBJ1-2
clone_size: NA
v_call: TRBV18
cdr3_aa: CASSPILGEYGYTF

j_call: TRBJ1-4
clone_size: NA
v_call: TRBV4-2
cdr3_aa: CASSQDQGGSREKLFF

j_call: TRBJ2-3
clone_size: NA
v_call: TRBV27
cdr3_aa: CASSLSGPRDTQYF

j_call: TRBJ2-1
clone_size: NA
v_call: TRBV7-2
cdr3_aa: CASSLLLAGKLQFF

j_call: TRBJ1-3
clone_size: few
v_call: TRBV27
cdr3_aa: CASSLNRAGNTIYF

j_call: TRBJ1-5
clone_size: NA
v_call: TRBV21-1
cdr3_aa: CASSKVVSGLYSNQPQHF

j_call: TRBJ2-1
clone_size: NA
v_call: TRBV28
cdr3_aa: CASSPASGRAGNEQFF

j_call: TRBJ2-7
clone_size: NA
v_call: TRBV5-1
cdr3_aa: CASSLIGGNYEQYF

j_call: TRBJ2-3
clone_size: NA
v_call: TRBV7-2
cdr3_aa: CASSLLSRTDTQYF

j_call: TRBJ2-5
clone_size: NA
v_call: TRBV6-6
cdr3_aa: CASSYAGRRETQYF